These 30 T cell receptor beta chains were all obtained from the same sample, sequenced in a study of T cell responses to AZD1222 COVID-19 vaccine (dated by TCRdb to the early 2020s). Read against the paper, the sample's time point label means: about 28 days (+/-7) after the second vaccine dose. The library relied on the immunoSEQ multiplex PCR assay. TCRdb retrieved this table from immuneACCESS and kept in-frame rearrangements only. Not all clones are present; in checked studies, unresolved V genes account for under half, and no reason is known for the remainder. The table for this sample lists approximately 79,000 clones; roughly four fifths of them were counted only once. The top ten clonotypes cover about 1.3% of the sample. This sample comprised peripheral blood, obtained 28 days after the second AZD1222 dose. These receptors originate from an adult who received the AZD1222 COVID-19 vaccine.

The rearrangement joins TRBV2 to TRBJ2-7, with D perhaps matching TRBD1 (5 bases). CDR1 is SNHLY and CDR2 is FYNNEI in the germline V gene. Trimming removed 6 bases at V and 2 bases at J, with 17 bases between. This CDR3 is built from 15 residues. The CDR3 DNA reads TGTGCCAGCAGGGATAATCCGACAGAAGCCTACGAGCAGTACTTC. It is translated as CASRDNPTEAYEQYF. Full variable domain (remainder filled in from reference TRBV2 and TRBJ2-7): EPEVTQTPSHQVTQMGQEVILRCVPISNHLYFYWYRQILGQKVEFLVSFYNNEISEKSEIFDDQFSVERPDGSNFTLKIRSTKLEDSAMYFCASRDNPTEAYEQYFGPGTRLTVT.

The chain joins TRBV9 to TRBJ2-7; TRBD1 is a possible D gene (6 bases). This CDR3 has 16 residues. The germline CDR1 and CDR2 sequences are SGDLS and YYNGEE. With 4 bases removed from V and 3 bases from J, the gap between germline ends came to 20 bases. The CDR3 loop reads CASSRSPQGLVYEQYF. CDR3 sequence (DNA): TGTGCCAGCAGCCGTTCCCCGCAGGGGTTGGTCTACGAGCAGTACTTC.

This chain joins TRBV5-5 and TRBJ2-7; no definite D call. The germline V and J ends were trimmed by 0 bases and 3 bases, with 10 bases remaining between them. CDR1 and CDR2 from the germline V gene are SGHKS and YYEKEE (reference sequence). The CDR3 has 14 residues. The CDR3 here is CASSLEGGYYEQYF. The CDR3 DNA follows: TGTGCCAGCAGCTTGGAGGGCGGATACTACGAGCAGTACTTC.

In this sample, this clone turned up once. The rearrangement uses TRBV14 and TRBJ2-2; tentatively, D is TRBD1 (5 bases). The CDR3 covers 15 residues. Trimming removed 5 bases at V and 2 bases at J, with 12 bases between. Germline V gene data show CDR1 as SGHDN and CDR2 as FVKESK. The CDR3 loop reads CASSWGKHNTGELFF. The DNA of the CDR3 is TGTGCCAGCAGCTGGGGCAAGCACAACACCGGGGAGCTGTTTTTT.

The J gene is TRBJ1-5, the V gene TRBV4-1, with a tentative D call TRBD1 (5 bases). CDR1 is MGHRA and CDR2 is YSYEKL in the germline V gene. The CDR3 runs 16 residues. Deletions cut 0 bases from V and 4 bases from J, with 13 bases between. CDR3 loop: CASSQDPLGGNQPQHF. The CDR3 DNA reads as TGCGCCAGCAGCCAAGACCCTTTGGGGGGGAATCAGCCCCAGCATTTT.

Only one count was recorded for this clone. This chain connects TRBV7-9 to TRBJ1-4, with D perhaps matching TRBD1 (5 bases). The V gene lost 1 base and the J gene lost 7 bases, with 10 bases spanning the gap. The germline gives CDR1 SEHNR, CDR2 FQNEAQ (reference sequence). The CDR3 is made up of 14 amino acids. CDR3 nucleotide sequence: TGTGCCAGCAGCTTAGTGTCGGGGGTTGAAAAACTGTTTTTT. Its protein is CASSLVSGVEKLFF.

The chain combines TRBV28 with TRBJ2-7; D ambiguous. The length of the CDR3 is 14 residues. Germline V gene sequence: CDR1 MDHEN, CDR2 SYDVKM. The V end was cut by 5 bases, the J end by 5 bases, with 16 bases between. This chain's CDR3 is CASSPHKPRDEQYF. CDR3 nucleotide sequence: TGTGCCAGCAGTCCCCACAAACCTAGGGACGAGCAGTACTTC. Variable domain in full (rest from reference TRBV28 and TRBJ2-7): DVKVTQSSRYLVKRTGEKVFLECVQDMDHENMFWYRQDPGLGLRLIYFSYDVKMKEKGDIPEGYSVSREKKERFSLILESASTNQTSMYLCASSPHKPRDEQYFGPGTRLTVT.

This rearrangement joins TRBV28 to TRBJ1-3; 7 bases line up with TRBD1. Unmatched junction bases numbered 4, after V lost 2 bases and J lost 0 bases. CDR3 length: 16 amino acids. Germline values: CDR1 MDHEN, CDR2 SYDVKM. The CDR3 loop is CASSLAGGLSGNTIYF. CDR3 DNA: TGTGCCAGCAGTTTAGCAGGGGGTCTCTCTGGAAACACCATATATTTT.

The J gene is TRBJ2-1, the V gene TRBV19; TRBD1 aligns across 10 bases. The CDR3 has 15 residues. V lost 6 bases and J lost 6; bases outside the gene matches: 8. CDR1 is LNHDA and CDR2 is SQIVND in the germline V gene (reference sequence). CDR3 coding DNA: TGTGCCAGTAGGTCGGGACAGGGGCTTCCCAATGAGCAGTTCTTC. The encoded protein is CASRSGQGLPNEQFF. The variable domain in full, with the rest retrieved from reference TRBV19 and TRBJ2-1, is DGGITQSPKYLFRKEGQNVTLSCEQNLNHDAMYWYRQDPGQGLRLIYYSQIVNDFQKGDIAEGYSVSREKKESFPLTVTSAQKNPTAFYLCASRSGQGLPNEQFFGPGTRLTVL.

The CDR3 bases are TGTGCCAGCAACCCTGCAAGCAATCAGCCCCAGCATTTT. Translation: CASNPASNQPQHF. The chain recombines TRBV12-3 or TRBV12-4 with TRBJ1-5, with no clear D. Trimming removed 7 bases at V and 1 base at J, with 8 bases between. The CDR3 length is 13 residues.

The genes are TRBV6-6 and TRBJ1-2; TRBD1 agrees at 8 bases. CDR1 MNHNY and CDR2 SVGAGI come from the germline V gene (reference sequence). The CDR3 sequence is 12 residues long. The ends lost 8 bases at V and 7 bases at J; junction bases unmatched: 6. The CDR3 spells CASSDRDAGYTF. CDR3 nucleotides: TGTGCCAGCTCGGACAGGGATGCTGGCTACACCTTC.

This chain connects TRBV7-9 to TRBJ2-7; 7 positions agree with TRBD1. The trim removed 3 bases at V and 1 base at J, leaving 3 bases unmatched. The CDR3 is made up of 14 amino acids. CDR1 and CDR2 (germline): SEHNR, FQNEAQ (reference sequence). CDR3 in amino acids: CASSFDRVSYEQYF. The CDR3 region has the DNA TGTGCCAGCAGCTTCGACAGGGTTTCCTACGAGCAGTACTTC.

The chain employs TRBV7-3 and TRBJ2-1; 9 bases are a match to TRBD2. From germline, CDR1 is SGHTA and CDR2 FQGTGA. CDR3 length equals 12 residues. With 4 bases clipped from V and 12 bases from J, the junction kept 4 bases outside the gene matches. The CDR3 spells CASSSTSGPQFF. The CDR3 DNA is TGTGCCAGCAGCTCGACTAGCGGTCCGCAGTTCTTC. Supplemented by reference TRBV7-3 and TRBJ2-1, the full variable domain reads GAGVSQTPSNKVTEKGKYVELRCDPISGHTALYWYRQSLGQGPEFLIYFQGTGAADDSGLPNDRFFAVRPEGSVSTLKIQRTERGDSAVYLCASSSTSGPQFFGPGTRLTVL.

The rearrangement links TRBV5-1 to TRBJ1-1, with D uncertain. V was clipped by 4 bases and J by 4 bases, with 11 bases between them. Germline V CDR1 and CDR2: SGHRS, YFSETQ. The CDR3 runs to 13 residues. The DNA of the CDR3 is TGCGCCAGCAGCCCCCTGACGGTCACTGAAGCTTTCTTT. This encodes CASSPLTVTEAFF. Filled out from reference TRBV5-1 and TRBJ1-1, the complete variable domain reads KAGVTQTPRYLIKTRGQQVTLSCSPISGHRSVSWYQQTPGQGLQFLFEYFSETQRNKGNFPGRFSGRQFSNSRSEMNVSTLELGDSALYLCASSPLTVTEAFFGQGTRLTVV.

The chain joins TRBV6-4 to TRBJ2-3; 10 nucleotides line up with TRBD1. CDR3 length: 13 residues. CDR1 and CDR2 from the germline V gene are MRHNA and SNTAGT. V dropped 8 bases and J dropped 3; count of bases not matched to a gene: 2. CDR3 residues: CASGQGVTDTQYF. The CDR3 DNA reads TGTGCCAGCGGACAGGGGGTAACAGATACGCAGTATTTT.

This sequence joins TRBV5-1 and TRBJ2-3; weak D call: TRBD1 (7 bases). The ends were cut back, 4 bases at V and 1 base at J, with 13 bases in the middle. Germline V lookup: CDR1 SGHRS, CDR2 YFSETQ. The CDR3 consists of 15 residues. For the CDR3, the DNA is TGCGCCAGCAGCGCGGGACAGATACGCACAGATACGCAGTATTTT. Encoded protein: CASSAGQIRTDTQYF.

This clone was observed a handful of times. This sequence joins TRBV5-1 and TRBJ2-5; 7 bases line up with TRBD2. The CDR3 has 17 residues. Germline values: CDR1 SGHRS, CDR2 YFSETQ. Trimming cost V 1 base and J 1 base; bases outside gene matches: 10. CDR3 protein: CASSLSPSGIRQETQYF. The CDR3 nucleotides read TGCGCCAGCAGCTTGAGTCCCAGCGGGATTCGCCAAGAGACCCAGTACTTC.

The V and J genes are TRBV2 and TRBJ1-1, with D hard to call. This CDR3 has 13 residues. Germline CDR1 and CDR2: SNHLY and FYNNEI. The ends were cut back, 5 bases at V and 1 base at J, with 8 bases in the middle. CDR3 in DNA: TGTGCCAGCAGTACAGTCCCGAACACTGAAGCTTTCTTT. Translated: CASSTVPNTEAFF.

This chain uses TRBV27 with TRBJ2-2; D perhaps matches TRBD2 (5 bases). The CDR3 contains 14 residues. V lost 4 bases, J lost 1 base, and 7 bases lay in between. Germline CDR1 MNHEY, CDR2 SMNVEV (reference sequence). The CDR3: CASSYGMNTGELFF. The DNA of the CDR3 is TGTGCCAGCAGTTACGGGATGAACACCGGGGAGCTGTTTTTT.

CDR3 nucleotide sequence: TGCAGTGCTAGCATGAATCAGCCCCAGCATTTT. This gives the protein CSASMNQPQHF. V and J are TRBV20-1 and TRBJ1-5; no firm D call. The CDR3 sequence is 11 residues long. Trimming took off 3 bases at V and 4 bases at J, with 4 bases between the two ends. Germline CDR1 reads DFQATT; CDR2 reads SNEGSKA (reference sequence).

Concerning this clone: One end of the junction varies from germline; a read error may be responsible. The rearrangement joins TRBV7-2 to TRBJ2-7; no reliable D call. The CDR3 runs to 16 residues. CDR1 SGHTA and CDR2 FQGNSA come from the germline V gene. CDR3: CASSPFLATPSHEQYF. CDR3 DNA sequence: TGTGCCAGCAGCCCATTTTTAGCTACCCCCTCCCACGAGCAGTACTTC. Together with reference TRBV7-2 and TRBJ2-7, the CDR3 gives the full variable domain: GAGVSQSPSNKVTEKGKDVELRCDPISGHTALYWYRQSLGQGLEFLIYFQGNSAPDKSGLPSDRFSAERTGGSVSTLTIQRTQQEDSAVYLCASSPFLATPSHEQYFGPGTRLTVT.

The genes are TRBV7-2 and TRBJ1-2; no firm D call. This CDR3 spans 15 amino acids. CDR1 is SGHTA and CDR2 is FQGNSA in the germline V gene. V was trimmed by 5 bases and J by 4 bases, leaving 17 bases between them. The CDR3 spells CASSPTREGLYGYTF. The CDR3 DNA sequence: TGTGCCAGCAGCCCCACCCGAGAGGGCCTCTATGGCTACACCTTC.

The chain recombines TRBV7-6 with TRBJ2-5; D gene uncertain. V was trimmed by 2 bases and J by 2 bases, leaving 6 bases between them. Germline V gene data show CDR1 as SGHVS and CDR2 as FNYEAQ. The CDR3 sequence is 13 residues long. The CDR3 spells CASSLSRQETQYF. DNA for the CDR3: TGTGCCAGCAGCTTATCCAGGCAAGAGACCCAGTACTTC.

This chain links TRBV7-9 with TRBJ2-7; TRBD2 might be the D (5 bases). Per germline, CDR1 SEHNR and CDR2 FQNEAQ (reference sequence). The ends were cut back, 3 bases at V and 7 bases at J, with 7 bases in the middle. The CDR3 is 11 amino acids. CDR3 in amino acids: CASSFTGEQYF. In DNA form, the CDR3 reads TGTGCCAGCAGCTTTACGGGGGAGCAGTACTTC.

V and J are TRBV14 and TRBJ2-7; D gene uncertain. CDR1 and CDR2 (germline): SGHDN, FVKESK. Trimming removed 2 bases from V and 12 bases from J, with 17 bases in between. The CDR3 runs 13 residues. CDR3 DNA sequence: TGTGCCAGCAGCCAATCATTGGACGGCTGGAGGTACTTC. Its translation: CASSQSLDGWRYF.

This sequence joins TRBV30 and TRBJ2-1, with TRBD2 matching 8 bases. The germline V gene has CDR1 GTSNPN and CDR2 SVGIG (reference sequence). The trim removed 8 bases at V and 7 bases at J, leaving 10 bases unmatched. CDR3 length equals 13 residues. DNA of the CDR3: TGTGCCGGGGCGGCTAGCGGGCCGAATGAGCAGTTCTTC. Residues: CAGAASGPNEQFF.

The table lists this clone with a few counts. The CDR3 is CASSLVDRGRWQETQYF. For the CDR3, the DNA is TGTGCCAGCAGCTTAGTCGACAGGGGGCGTTGGCAAGAGACCCAGTACTTC. The rearrangement uses TRBV7-2 and TRBJ2-5; 10 positions agree with TRBD1. V was pared by 1 base and J by 2 bases, with 7 bases of the junction left unmatched. CDR1 is SGHTA and CDR2 is FQGNSA in the germline V gene. The CDR3 loop spans 17 amino acids.

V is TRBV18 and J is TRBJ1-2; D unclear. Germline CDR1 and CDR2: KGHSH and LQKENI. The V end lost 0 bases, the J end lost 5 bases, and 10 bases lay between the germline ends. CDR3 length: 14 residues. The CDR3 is CASSPPKVWYGYTF. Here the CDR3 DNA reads TGTGCCAGCTCACCACCGAAGGTTTGGTATGGCTACACCTTC.

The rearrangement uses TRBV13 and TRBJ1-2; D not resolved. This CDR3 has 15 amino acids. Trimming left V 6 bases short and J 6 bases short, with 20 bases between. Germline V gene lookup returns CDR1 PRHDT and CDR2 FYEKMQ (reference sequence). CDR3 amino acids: CASRVAGGLRDGYTF. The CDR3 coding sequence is TGTGCCAGCAGGGTTGCCGGTGGGCTCCGTGATGGCTACACCTTC.

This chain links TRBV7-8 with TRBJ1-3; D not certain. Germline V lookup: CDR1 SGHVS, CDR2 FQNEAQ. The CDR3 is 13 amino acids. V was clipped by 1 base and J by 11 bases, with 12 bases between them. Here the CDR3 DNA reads TGTGCCAGCAGCTTAGGCACAGATAAAGCCATATATTTT. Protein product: CASSLGTDKAIYF.